At least ten counts were recorded for the clone carrying this TCR beta chain. Antigen specificity is unknown. The data stem from a study of spatial heterogeneity in lung cancer. Study outcomes and limitations: Follow-up blood showed ubiquitous expanded tumor TCRs less than blood at resection did.

V was clipped by 6 bases and J by 5 bases, with 18 bases between them. Germline CDR1 reads SGHRS; CDR2 reads YFSETQ. The CDR3 is 14 amino acids. Unique molecular identifiers tagged every individual TCR cDNA molecule. TCRdb reprocessed the 5' RACE reads with MiXCR, giving one entry per CDR3 protein. The sample lists approximately 52,000 distinct CDR3 sequences; 5.3% were seen once. Sample time point: sample taken at primary tumor resection. Whole RNA from tumor, nontumor lung or frozen PBMC was sequenced unsorted. The donors were about 72 patients with non-small cell lung cancer that was early-stage and untreated.

V usage is TRBV5-1 and J usage is TRBJ2-7, with D possibly matching TRBD1 (5 bases). This specimen was PBMCs, taken at surgery. The sequence was obtained from a male donor with early-stage non-small cell lung cancer. The chain's CDR3 is CASTFWAGNDEQYF. CDR3 DNA sequence: TGCGCCAGCACCTTTTGGGCAGGGAATGACGAGCAGTACTTC. Full variable domain (remainder filled in from reference TRBV5-1 and TRBJ2-7): KAGVTQTPRYLIKTRGQQVTLSCSPISGHRSVSWYQQTPGQGLQFLFEYFSETQRNKGNFPGRFSGRQFSNSRSEMNVSTLELGDSALYLCASTFWAGNDEQYFGPGTRLTVT.